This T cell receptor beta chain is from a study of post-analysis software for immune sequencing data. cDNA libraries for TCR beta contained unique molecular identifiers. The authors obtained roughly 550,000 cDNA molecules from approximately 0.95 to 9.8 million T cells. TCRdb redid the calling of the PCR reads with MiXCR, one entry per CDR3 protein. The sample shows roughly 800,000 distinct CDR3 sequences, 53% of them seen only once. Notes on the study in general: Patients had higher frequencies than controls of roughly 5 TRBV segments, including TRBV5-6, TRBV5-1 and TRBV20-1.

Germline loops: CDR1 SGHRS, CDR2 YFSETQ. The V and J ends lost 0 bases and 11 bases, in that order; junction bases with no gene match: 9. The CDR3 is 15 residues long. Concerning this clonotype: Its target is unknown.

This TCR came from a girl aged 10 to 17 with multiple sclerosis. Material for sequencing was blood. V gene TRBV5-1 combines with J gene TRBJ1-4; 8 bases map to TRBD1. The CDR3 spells CASSLEGQGFPKLFF. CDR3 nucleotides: TGCGCCAGCAGCTTGGAAGGACAGGGATTTCCCAAACTGTTTTTT.